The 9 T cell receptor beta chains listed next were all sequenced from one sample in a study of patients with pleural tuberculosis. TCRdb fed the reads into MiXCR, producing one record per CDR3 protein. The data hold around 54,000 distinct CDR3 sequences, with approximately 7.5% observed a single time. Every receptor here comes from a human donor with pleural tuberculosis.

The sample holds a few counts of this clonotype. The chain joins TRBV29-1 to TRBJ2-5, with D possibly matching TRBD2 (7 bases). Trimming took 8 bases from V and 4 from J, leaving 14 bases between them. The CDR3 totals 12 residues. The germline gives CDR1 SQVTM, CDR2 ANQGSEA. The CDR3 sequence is CSSWGGRETQYF. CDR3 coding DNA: TGCAGCTCGTGGGGGGGGCGAGAGACCCAGTACTTC.

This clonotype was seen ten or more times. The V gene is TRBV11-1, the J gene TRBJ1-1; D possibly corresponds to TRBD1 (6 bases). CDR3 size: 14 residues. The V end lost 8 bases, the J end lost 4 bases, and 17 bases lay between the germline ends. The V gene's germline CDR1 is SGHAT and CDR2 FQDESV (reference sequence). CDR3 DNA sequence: TGTGCCAGCTCTCGGGGGGGCTTTGGCACTGAAGCTTTCTTT. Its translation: CASSRGGFGTEAFF.

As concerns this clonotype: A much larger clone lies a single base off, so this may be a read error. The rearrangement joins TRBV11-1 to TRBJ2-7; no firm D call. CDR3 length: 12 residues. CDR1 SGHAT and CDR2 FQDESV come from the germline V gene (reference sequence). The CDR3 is CVSSFNPYEQYF. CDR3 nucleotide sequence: TGTGTCAGCAGCTTTAATCCTTACGAGCAGTACTTC.

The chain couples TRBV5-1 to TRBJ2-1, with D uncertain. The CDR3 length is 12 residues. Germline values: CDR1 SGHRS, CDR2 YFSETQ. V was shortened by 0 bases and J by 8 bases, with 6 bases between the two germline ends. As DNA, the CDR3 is TGCGCCAGCAGCTTGGGTCTCGATGAGCAGTTCTTC. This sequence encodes CASSLGLDEQFF.

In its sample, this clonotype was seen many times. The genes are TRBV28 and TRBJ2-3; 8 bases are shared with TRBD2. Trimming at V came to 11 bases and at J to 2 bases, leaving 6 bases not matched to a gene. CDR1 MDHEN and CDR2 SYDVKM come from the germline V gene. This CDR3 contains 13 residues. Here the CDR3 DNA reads TGTGCCGGCGGGAGGTCGAACACAGATACGCAGTATTTT. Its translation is CAGGRSNTDTQYF.

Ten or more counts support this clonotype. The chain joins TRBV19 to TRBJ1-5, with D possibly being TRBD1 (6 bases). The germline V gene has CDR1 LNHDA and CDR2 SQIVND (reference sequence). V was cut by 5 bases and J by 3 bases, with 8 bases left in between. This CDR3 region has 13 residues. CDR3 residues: CASSDRTNQPQHF. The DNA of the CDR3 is TGTGCCAGTAGTGACAGGACCAATCAGCCCCAGCATTTT.

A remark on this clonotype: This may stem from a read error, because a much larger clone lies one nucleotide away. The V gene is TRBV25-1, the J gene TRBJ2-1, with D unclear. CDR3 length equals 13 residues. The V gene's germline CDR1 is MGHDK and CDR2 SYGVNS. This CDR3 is CASSASDNNGQFF. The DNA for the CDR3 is TGTGCCAGCAGTGCAAGCGATAACAATGGGCAGTTCTTC.

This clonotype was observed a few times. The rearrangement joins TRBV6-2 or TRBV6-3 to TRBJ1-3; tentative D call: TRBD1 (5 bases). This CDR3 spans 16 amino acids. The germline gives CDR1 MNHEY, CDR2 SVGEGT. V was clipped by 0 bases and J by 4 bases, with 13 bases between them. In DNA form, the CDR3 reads TGTGCCAGCAGTTACTCGATGGGGGGAACCGGAAACACCATATATTTT. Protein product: CASSYSMGGTGNTIYF.

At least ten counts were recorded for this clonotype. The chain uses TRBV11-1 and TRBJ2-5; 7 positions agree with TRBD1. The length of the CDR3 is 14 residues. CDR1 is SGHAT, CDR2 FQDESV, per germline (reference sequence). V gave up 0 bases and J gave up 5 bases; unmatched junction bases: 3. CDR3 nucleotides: TGTGCCAGCAGCTTAGCGGACAGGTTCGAGACCCAGTACTTC. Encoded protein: CASSLADRFETQYF.